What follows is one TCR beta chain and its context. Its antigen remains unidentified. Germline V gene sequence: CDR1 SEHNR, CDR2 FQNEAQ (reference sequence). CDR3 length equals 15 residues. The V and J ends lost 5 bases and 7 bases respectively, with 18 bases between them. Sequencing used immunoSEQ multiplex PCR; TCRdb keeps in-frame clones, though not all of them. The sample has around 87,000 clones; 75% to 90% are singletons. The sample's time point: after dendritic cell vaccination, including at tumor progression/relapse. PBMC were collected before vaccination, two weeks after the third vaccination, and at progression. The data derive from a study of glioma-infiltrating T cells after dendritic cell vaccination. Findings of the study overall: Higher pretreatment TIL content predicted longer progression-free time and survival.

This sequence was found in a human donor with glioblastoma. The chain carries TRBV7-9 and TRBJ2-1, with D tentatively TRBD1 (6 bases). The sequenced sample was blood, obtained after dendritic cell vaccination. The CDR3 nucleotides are TGTGCCAGCAGCGTCAGGGGAACCCTACAGAATGAGCAGTTCTTC. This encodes CASSVRGTLQNEQFF.